This is a list of T cell receptor beta chains from one sample in a study of OX40 agonist ivuxolimab in advanced cancers. Repertoires were generated with immunoSEQ multiplex PCR, while TCRdb's copy carries only in-frame clones and drops some. The sample yields about 84,000 clones, approximately 88% seen once. The sample was CD4+ or CD8+ T cells sorted from blood, taken in a trial of the OX40 agonist ivuxolimab. Receptors were obtained from an adult with an advanced solid tumor such as melanoma, head and neck, liver or kidney cancer. The CDR3 runs from the conserved cysteine through the conserved F or W. Each record gives: D gene, J gene, V gene, clone size, CDR3 DNA, CDR3 protein. A D gene is named only where the DNA matches it firmly. Part of the rows lack a size; the others show once, few, many or a class for expanded clones.

TRBD2 | TRBJ2-4 | TRBV5-1 | . | TGCGCCAGCAGCCCGGGACTAGCGGGTCTCGTGGGGGACATTCAGTACTTC | CASSPGLAGLVGDIQYF
. | TRBJ2-2 | TRBV7-2 | . | TGTGCCAGCAGCTTCGGAGTCATAGACACCGGGGAGCTGTTTTTT | CASSFGVIDTGELFF
. | TRBJ2-7 | TRBV1 | . | TGCACCAGCAGCCAAGATGGGGGGGAGAGAACCTACGAGCAGTACTTC | CTSSQDGGERTYEQYF
. | TRBJ2-1 | TRBV5-1 | few | TGCGCCAGCAGCTTGACAGGGAGTTCCTACAATGAGCAGTTCTTC | CASSLTGSSYNEQFF
. | TRBJ2-5 | TRBV5-1 | . | TGCGCCAGCAGGGTGTACGTCGGGGAGACCCAGTACTTC | CASRVYVGETQYF
. | TRBJ1-2 | TRBV7-2 | few | TGTGCCAGCAGCTTAGAAACAGGGCTCTATGGCTACACCTTC | CASSLETGLYGYTF
. | TRBJ1-1 | TRBV14 | . | TGTGCCAGCAGAGAGATGGGCGCAGGGACTGAAGCTTTCTTT | CASREMGAGTEAFF
. | TRBJ1-6 | TRBV14 | . | TGTGCCAGCAGCCCCAGATACAATAATTCACCCCTCCACTTT | CASSPRYNNSPLHF
. | TRBJ1-1 | TRBV6-6 | . | TGTGCCAGCATCTTTGGGAGTAGGAACACTGAAGCTTTCTTT | CASIFGSRNTEAFF
TRBD1 | TRBJ1-2 | TRBV11-2 | . | TGTGCCAGCAGCTTTACTGGGACAGCTCTTCAAACCTTC | CASSFTGTALQTF
. | TRBJ1-6 | TRBV18 | . | TGTGCCAGCTCACCAAGACCGGGCGAACCTAATTCACCCCTCCACTTT | CASSPRPGEPNSPLHF